The sequence of this T cell receptor (beta chain) was determined in a study of T cell responses to AZD1222 COVID-19 vaccine. Notes on the study in general: Samples come after the peak T cell response, not at day 14. Donors, mostly white British, included more females; clonal diversity was possibly underestimated.

Concerning this clone: Its target is not known.

The data were produced by immunoSEQ multiplex PCR, yet TCRdb's version contains in-frame clones alone and is incomplete. There are some 40,000 clones in the sample; roughly 85% occur only once, and 20% to 30% lies in the top ten. CDR1 SGHVS and CDR2 FNYEAQ come from the germline V gene. The CDR3 runs to 15 residues. The germline V and J ends were trimmed by 1 base and 4 bases, with 10 bases remaining between them. The starting material was peripheral blood, obtained 28 days after the second dose of the MenACWY control vaccine. This receptor was taken from an adult who received the MenACWY meningococcal vaccine as a control. This chain connects TRBV7-6 to TRBJ2-2, with a possible D match to TRBD1 (6 bases). CDR3 nucleotide sequence: TGTGCCAGCAGCTTAGTGGGGGCGGGCACCGGGGAGCTGTTTTTT. It translates to CASSLVGAGTGELFF. The variable domain in full, completed from reference TRBV7-6 and TRBJ2-2, reads GAGVSQSPRYKVTKRGQDVALRCDPISGHVSLYWYRQALGQGPEFLTYFNYEAQQDKSGLPNDRFSAERPEGSISTLTIQRTEQRDSAMYRCASSLVGAGTGELFFGEGSRLTVL.